Many counts were recorded for the clone carrying this T cell receptor (beta chain). Its antigen is unknown. Amplifying from RNA transcripts, the study obtained TCR beta CDR3 regions. The library came from an HTBI-primed first-round RT-PCR and a second-round multiplex PCR. TCRdb re-derived calls from the multiplex PCR reads in MiXCR, one entry per CDR3 protein. Of more than 1,000,000 distinct CDR3 sequences in the sample, 35% to 45% were seen once. Orbital computed tomography and thyroid ultrasound, along with TRAb, serum thyroxine and clinical symptoms, underpinned diagnosis. Germline loops: CDR1 MNHEY, CDR2 SVGAGI. V was cut by 2 bases and J by 10 bases, with 14 bases left in between. This CDR3 spans 13 amino acids. The data belong to a study of Graves' ophthalmopathy and Graves' hyperthyroidism. Study-level information: No progression to ophthalmopathy over 18 months defined stable hyperthyroidism. Study conclusions and caveats: Using 13 signatures, a model distinguished ophthalmopathy from stable hyperthyroidism, reaching around 87% sensitivity and 65% to 84% specificity.

Input material: peripheral blood or thyroid tissue (not recorded which). The sequence was collected from an adult man with Graves' hyperthyroidism. The V call is TRBV6-5, the J call TRBJ1-1; perhaps TRBD1 as D (6 bases). CDR3 amino acids: CASSYGQGITAFF. CDR3 bases: TGTGCCAGCAGTTACGGGCAGGGGATCACAGCTTTCTTT.